This T cell receptor beta chain was recorded in a study of blood T cell repertoires in COVID-19. Overall study context: Both acute and convalescent COVID-19 samples were obtained from the United States, Italy and Spain. The cDNA or gDNA used as material had been derived from T cells, B-cell-depleted T cells, or PBMCs.

Some clones are missing from TCRdb's copy, which holds only in-frame ones; the method was immunoSEQ multiplex PCR. The sample consists of about 250,000 clones, 70% to 90% of them appearing once. The CDR3 loop spans 14 amino acids. The J segment lost 5 bases and the V segment lost 4 bases, leaving 4 bases of the junction unmatched. CDR1 SGDLS and CDR2 YYNGEE come from the germline V gene. This TCR was sampled from a man over 45 with acute or convalescent COVID-19. This chain joins TRBV9 and TRBJ1-4, with 8 nucleotides matching TRBD1. The sequencing sample was made of peripheral blood. As DNA, the CDR3 is TGTGCCAGCAGCAAACAGGGGGGAAATGAAAAACTGTTTTTT. It translates to CASSKQGGNEKLFF. The variable domain in full, completed from reference TRBV9 and TRBJ1-4, reads DSGVTQTPKHLITATGQRVTLRCSPRSGDLSVYWYQQSLDQGLQFLIQYYNGEERAKGNILERFSAQQFPDLHSELNLSSLELGDSALYFCASSKQGGNEKLFFGSGTQLSVL.